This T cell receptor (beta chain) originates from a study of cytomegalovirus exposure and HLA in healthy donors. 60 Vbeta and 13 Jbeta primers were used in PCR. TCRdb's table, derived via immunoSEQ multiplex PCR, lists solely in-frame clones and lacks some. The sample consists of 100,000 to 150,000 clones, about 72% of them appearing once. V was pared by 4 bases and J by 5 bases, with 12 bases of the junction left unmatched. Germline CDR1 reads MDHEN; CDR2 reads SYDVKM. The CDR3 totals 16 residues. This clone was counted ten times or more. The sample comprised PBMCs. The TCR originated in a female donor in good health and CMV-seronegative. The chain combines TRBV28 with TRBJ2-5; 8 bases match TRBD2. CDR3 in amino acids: CASSSGTRRVGETQYF. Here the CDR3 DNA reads TGTGCCAGCAGTTCGGGGACTAGGAGGGTAGGTGAGACCCAGTACTTC.